This T cell receptor beta chain emerged from a study of T cells in Graves' hyperthyroidism and ophthalmopathy. CDR1 and CDR2 from the germline V gene are SGHTA and FQGNSA. This CDR3 has 13 residues. V lost 1 base to trimming and J lost 7 bases, with 10 bases between them. Over 18 months, lack of ophthalmopathy progression marked Graves' hyperthyroidism as stable. Diagnoses rested on clinical symptoms, serum thyroxine and TRAb, thyroid ultrasound and orbital computed tomography. This clonotype was detected a few times. TCR beta CDR3 regions were amplified from RNA. First-round RT-PCR with HTBI primers amplified the TCR CDR3 region. TCRdb recomputed calls from the multiplex PCR reads with MiXCR, one row per CDR3 protein. The sample lists hundreds of thousands of distinct CDR3 sequences, roughly 37% occurring once.

Sequencing was carried out using blood. This clonotype was sampled from a young man with Graves' hyperthyroidism. The rearrangement joins TRBV7-2 to TRBJ1-1; D uncertain. The CDR3 bases are TGTGCCAGCAGCTTAGATCCAGGCCTTGAAGCTTTCTTT. It codes for CASSLDPGLEAFF.